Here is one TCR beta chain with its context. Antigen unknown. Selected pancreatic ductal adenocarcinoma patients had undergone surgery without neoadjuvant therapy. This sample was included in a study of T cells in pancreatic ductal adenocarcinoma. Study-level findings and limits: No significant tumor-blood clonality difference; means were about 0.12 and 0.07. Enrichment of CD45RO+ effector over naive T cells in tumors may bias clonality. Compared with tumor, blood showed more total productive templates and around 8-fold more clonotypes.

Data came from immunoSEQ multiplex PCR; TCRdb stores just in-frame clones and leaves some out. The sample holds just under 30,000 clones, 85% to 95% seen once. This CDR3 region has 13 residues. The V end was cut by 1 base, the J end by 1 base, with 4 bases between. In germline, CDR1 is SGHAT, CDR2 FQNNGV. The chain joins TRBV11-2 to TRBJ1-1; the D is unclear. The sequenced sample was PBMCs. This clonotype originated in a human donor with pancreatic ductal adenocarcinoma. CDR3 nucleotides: TGTGCCAGCAGCTTAGTGGCGAACACTGAAGCTTTCTTT. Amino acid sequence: CASSLVANTEAFF.